This paragraph reports one TCR beta chain. As yet, its antigen is unknown. The data derive from a study of cytomegalovirus exposure and HLA in healthy donors. Study as a whole: About 80 million unique TCR sequences came from HLA-typed donors in an early release. Findings and caveats of the study: Of the V segments, some could not be distinguished, including TRBV6-2 and TRBV6-3, and were excluded.

PCR involved 60 Vbeta and 13 Jbeta primers. Measured with immunoSEQ multiplex PCR; TCRdb has only the in-frame clones, and not every one. The data hold about 180,000 clones, with 60% to 85% observed a single time. There are 16 residues in the CDR3. The J segment lost 4 bases and the V segment lost 0 bases, leaving 4 bases of the junction unmatched. Germline V gene sequence: CDR1 SGHRS, CDR2 YFSETQ. The chain joins TRBV5-1 to TRBJ2-3; 11 nucleotides match TRBD2. This TCR was sampled from a woman in her 50s in good health and CMV-seropositive. The material sequenced was PBMCs. The chain's CDR3 is CASSLAELAGADTQYF. The CDR3 DNA reads TGCGCCAGCAGCTTGGCCGAACTAGCGGGAGCAGATACGCAGTATTTT.